This note documents a single TCR beta chain sequence. This entry belongs to a study of cytomegalovirus exposure and HLA in healthy donors. The CDR3 totals 15 residues. Germline V gene sequence: CDR1 MNHNS, CDR2 SASEGT. Trimming cost V 4 bases and J 5 bases; bases outside gene matches: 3. A multiplex PCR was run with 60 Vbeta primers and 13 Jbeta primers. Repertoires were generated with immunoSEQ multiplex PCR, while TCRdb's copy carries only in-frame clones and drops some. The sample consists of over 100,000 clones, roughly 71% of them appearing once. The clonotype was recovered from a woman aged 65 to 85 in good health and CMV-seropositive. The material sequenced was PBMCs. V and J are TRBV6-1 and TRBJ2-2; 11 positions match TRBD1. For the CDR3, the DNA is TGTGCCAGCAGTGCGGGACAGGGGGGTACCGGGGAGCTGTTTTTT. Its protein is CASSAGQGGTGELFF.